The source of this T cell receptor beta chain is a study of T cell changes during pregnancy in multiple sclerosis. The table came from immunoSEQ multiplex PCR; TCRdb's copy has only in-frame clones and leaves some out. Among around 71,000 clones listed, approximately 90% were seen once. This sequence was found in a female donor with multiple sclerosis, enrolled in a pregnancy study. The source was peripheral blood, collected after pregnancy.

In DNA, the CDR3 is TGTGCCAGCAGCGTAGGGGAGCGGACCACCGGGGAGCTGTTTTTT. It specifies CASSVGERTTGELFF. V gene TRBV9 combines with J gene TRBJ2-2; tentative D call: TRBD2 (5 bases). Germline-derived CDR1 and CDR2 are SGDLS and YYNGEE. This CDR3 region has 15 residues. Trimming removed 0 bases at V and 4 bases at J, with 10 bases between.